These T cell receptor beta chains were read from a single sample in a study of glioma-infiltrating T cells after dendritic cell vaccination. Produced via immunoSEQ multiplex PCR; TCRdb's table is partial and in-frame only. The repertoire has fewer than 45,000 clones, almost 85% of them found once; the top ten carry 7.8%. This specimen was blood, taken before dendritic cell vaccination. The receptors were sampled from a human donor with glioblastoma. Each CDR3 is given with its conserved first and last residue. The D gene is left open where the match is weak. Part of the rows lack a size; the others show once, few, many or a class for expanded clones.

abundance	d_gene	len	j_gene	v_gene	CDR3aa	CDR3nt
.	.	16	TRBJ1-2	TRBV7-9	CASSPGRGGRNYGYTF	TGTGCCAGCAGCCCAGGGCGGGGAGGGAGAAACTATGGCTACACCTTC
.	TRBD1	15	TRBJ1-3	TRBV9	CASSVGQGTGNTIYF	TGTGCCAGCAGCGTAGGACAGGGGACTGGAAACACCATATATTTT
.	.	15	TRBJ2-5	TRBV4-3	CASSSSAGNQETQYF	TGCGCCAGCAGCTCCTCGGCGGGCAACCAAGAGACCCAGTACTTC
.	.	15	TRBJ2-5	TRBV4-2	CASSQDPGVQETQYF	TGTGCCAGCAGCCAAGATCCCGGGGTCCAAGAGACCCAGTACTTC
.	.	17	TRBJ2-5	TRBV4-2	CASSQDRTNAYQETQYF	TGTGCCAGCAGCCAAGATCGGACTAACGCGTACCAAGAGACCCAGTACTTC
.	.	13	TRBJ1-4	TRBV11-2	CASTDMTNEKLFF	TGTGCCAGCACCGACATGACTAATGAAAAACTGTTTTTT
few	.	15	TRBJ1-5	TRBV7-8	CASSRGRGENQPQHF	TGTGCCAGCAGCCGCGGTCGTGGGGAGAATCAGCCCCAGCATTTT
once	TRBD2	16	TRBJ2-2	TRBV30	CAWRGLAGGITGELFF	TGTGCCTGGAGGGGCCTAGCGGGGGGGATCACCGGGGAGCTGTTTTTT
.	TRBD1	15	TRBJ1-4	TRBV2	CASRDRGFLNEKLFF	TGTGCCAGCAGGGACAGGGGGTTCCTTAATGAAAAACTGTTTTTT
.	.	15	TRBJ2-7	TRBV6-5	CASSYSGGPNYEQYF	TGTGCCAGCAGTTACTCGGGGGGGCCCAACTACGAGCAGTACTTC
.	TRBD2	15	TRBJ2-2	TRBV28	CASRGAGGNTGELFF	TGTGCCAGCAGAGGAGCGGGGGGCAACACCGGGGAGCTGTTTTTT
.	TRBD2	16	TRBJ2-2	TRBV7-8	CASSLGGGSNTGELFF	TGTGCCAGCAGCTTAGGCGGGGGAAGCAACACCGGGGAGCTGTTTTTT
.	.	15	TRBJ1-1	TRBV6-5	CASSYSVAENTEAFF	TGTGCCAGCAGTTACTCGGTGGCAGAGAACACTGAAGCTTTCTTT
.	.	17	TRBJ1-5	TRBV7-9	CASSLGVVRGVDQPQHF	TGTGCCAGCAGCTTAGGGGTCGTCCGGGGGGTCGATCAGCCCCAGCATTTT
.	TRBD2	15	TRBJ2-5	TRBV19	CASSNTGLAEETQYF	TGTGCCAGTAGTAATACGGGACTAGCCGAAGAGACCCAGTACTTC
.	.	19	TRBJ2-7	TRBV4-1	CASSPFHGGGSRSSYEQYF	TGCGCCAGCAGCCCCTTTCATGGGGGGGGCTCCAGGAGCTCCTACGAGCAGTACTTC
.	TRBD2	15	TRBJ2-5	TRBV15	CATSNFGTSGETQYF	TGTGCCACCAGCAATTTTGGAACTAGCGGGGAGACCCAGTACTTC
once	TRBD2	16	TRBJ2-5	TRBV7-6	CASSRISGGAVGTQYF	TGTGCCAGCAGCCGGATAAGCGGGGGGGCCGTGGGGACCCAGTACTTC
.	TRBD1	16	TRBJ2-5	TRBV15	CATSTLDRGRLETQYF	TGTGCCACCAGCACCCTGGACAGGGGGCGCCTAGAGACCCAGTACTTC
.	.	13	TRBJ2-2	TRBV7-3	CASSSSNTGELFF	TGTGCCAGCAGCTCCTCTAACACCGGGGAGCTGTTTTTT
.	TRBD2	16	TRBJ2-3	TRBV7-6	CASSLVGGASTDTQYF	TGTGCCAGCAGCTTAGTCGGGGGGGCTAGCACAGATACGCAGTATTTT
.	.	16	TRBJ2-2	TRBV5-1	CASSPDLGGVTGELFF	TGCGCCAGCAGCCCAGACCTAGGAGGGGTCACCGGGGAGCTGTTTTTT
.	TRBD1	14	TRBJ1-1	TRBV19	CASNPTGEGTEAFF	TGTGCCAGTAACCCGACAGGGGAGGGTACTGAAGCTTTCTTT
.	TRBD2	17	TRBJ2-1	TRBV7-2	CASSLRQAGAPSNEQFF	TGTGCCAGCAGCTTGCGACAAGCGGGGGCCCCGAGCAATGAGCAGTTCTTC
.	.	13	TRBJ2-1	TRBV4-1	CASSPRWYNEQFF	TGCGCCAGCAGCCCCAGGTGGTACAATGAGCAGTTCTTC
once	TRBD1	15	TRBJ2-3	TRBV6-1	CASSVRTGGADTQYF	TGTGCCAGCAGTGTACGCACAGGGGGAGCAGATACGCAGTATTTT
.	.	17	TRBJ1-6	TRBV4-2	CASSQDGPVWPRSPLHF	TGTGCCAGCAGCCAAGATGGCCCCGTGTGGCCAAGATCACCCCTCCACTTT
.	.	15	TRBJ2-5	TRBV30	CAWTQRGGFQETQYF	TGTGCCTGGACCCAAAGGGGGGGCTTCCAAGAGACCCAGTACTTC
.	.	13	TRBJ1-1	TRBV6-4	CASTKKGDTEAFF	TGTGCCAGCACCAAGAAGGGGGACACTGAAGCTTTCTTT
.	TRBD1	14	TRBJ1-2	TRBV6-5	CASRYHGQVDGYTF	TGTGCCAGCAGGTACCACGGACAGGTCGATGGCTACACCTTC
.	.	13	TRBJ1-1	TRBV19	CASSWDKNTEAFF	TGTGCCAGTAGTTGGGACAAGAACACTGAAGCTTTCTTT
.	TRBD2	13	TRBJ2-5	TRBV7-7	CASGFGGQETQYF	TGTGCTAGCGGCTTCGGGGGGCAAGAGACCCAGTACTTC
.	.	16	TRBJ2-2	TRBV9	CASSPSAGVNTGELFF	TGTGCCAGCAGCCCCAGCGCTGGAGTGAACACCGGGGAGCTGTTTTTT
.	.	13	TRBJ1-5	TRBV29-1	CSVGYGYNQPQHF	TGCAGCGTTGGGTACGGGTACAATCAGCCCCAGCATTTT
.	TRBD2	15	TRBJ2-1	TRBV4-3	CASSHGGGAFYEQFF	TGCGCCAGCAGCCATGGCGGGGGGGCTTTTTATGAGCAGTTCTTC
.	.	15	TRBJ2-1	TRBV19	CASSATGYIVGEQFF	TGTGCCAGTAGTGCAACGGGGTATATAGTCGGTGAGCAGTTCTTC
once	.	20	TRBJ1-2	TRBV19	CASNIITNREPFGTNYGYTF	TGTGCCAGTAACATTATAACTAACCGGGAACCCTTCGGCACGAACTATGGCTACACCTTC
.	TRBD1	16	TRBJ1-6	TRBV7-8	CASSEGTGYRNSPLHF	TGTGCCAGCAGCGAGGGGACAGGGTATCGAAATTCACCCCTCCACTTT
.	.	16	TRBJ2-7	TRBV6-6	CASSYSGTPFSYEQYF	TGTGCCAGCAGTTACTCGGGGACTCCATTCTCCTACGAGCAGTACTTC
few	.	14	TRBJ1-1	TRBV4-3	CASSPQSENTEAFF	TGCGCCAGCAGCCCACAGTCTGAGAACACTGAAGCTTTCTTT
.	TRBD2	15	TRBJ2-3	TRBV4-2	CASSRASGDPDTQYF	TGTGCCAGCAGTCGGGCTAGCGGGGACCCAGATACGCAGTATTTT
.	TRBD1	18	TRBJ1-2	TRBV5-5	CASSRDGTGGAKNYGYTF	TGTGCCAGCAGCAGAGACGGGACAGGGGGCGCGAAAAACTATGGCTACACCTTC
.	.	15	TRBJ2-2	TRBV7-2	CASSLGNTGTGELFF	TGTGCCAGCAGTTTAGGGAACACCGGGACCGGGGAGCTGTTTTTT
.	.	14	TRBJ1-2	TRBV7-3	CASSLTSRQGIITF	TGTGCCAGCAGCTTAACGTCGCGGCAGGGAATTATTACCTTC
.	.	17	TRBJ2-2	TRBV5-1	CASSLASGGWLSGELFF	TGCGCCAGCAGCTTGGCGTCAGGGGGGTGGCTTAGCGGGGAGCTGTTTTTT
.	.	15	TRBJ2-7	TRBV6-5	CASSYSWGVAYEQYF	TGTGCCAGCAGTTACTCTTGGGGGGTCGCCTACGAGCAGTACTTC
.	.	14	TRBJ1-4	TRBV7-6	CASSLSGGGEKLFF	TGTGCCAGCAGCTTATCCGGGGGAGGCGAAAAACTGTTTTTT
.	TRBD1	18	TRBJ2-6	TRBV4-1	CASSRGQPPVSGANVLTF	TGCGCCAGCAGTCGGGGACAGCCTCCTGTCTCTGGGGCCAACGTCCTGACTTTC
.	.	18	TRBJ2-3	TRBV9	CASSVGQGRIPSTDTQYF	TGTGCCAGCAGCGTAGGGCAGGGGCGAATCCCTAGCACAGATACGCAGTATTTT
.	.	15	TRBJ1-5	TRBV2	CASSNTGLENQPQHF	TGTGCCAGCAGTAACACCGGACTGGAAAATCAGCCCCAGCATTTT
.	TRBD1	15	TRBJ1-4	TRBV23-1	CASSQEGDRGEKLFF	TGCGCCAGCAGTCAAGAGGGGGACAGGGGTGAAAAACTGTTTTTT
.	TRBD1	16	TRBJ2-7	TRBV7-9	CASSFNRDSLSYEQYF	TGTGCCAGCAGCTTCAACCGGGACAGTCTTTCCTACGAGCAGTACTTC
.	TRBD2	15	TRBJ2-5	TRBV7-8	CASSLEYGGWETQYF	TGTGCCAGCAGCTTAGAATACGGGGGGTGGGAGACCCAGTACTTC
once	TRBD2	15	TRBJ2-7	TRBV4-3	CASSQAFGGAREQYF	TGCGCCAGCAGCCAAGCCTTCGGGGGGGCGCGTGAGCAGTACTTC